This T cell receptor beta chain was documented in a study of OX40 agonist ivuxolimab in advanced cancers. Trimming pared 0 bases from V and 7 bases from J, leaving 6 bases between. Looked up from germline, CDR1 is SGHRS and CDR2 is YFSETQ. The CDR3 loop spans 12 amino acids. Libraries were prepared by immunoSEQ multiplex PCR; TCRdb keeps only in-frame clonotypes and omits some of them. Of more than 60,000 clones listed, about 86% are singletons. The rearrangement joins TRBV5-1 to TRBJ2-3; tentatively, D is TRBD1 (5 bases). The material was CD4+ or CD8+ T cells sorted from blood, obtained in a trial of the OX40 agonist ivuxolimab. This receptor was identified in an adult with an advanced solid tumor such as melanoma, head and neck, liver or kidney cancer. The CDR3 reads CASSLEGNTQYF. CDR3 bases: TGCGCCAGCAGCTTGGAGGGGAATACGCAGTATTTT.